This TCR beta chain was recorded in a study of blood T cell repertoires in COVID-19. Overall study context: From the United States, Italy and Spain came samples of acute and convalescent COVID-19.

The CDR3 runs 15 residues. Trimming left V 7 bases short and J 4 bases short, with 14 bases between. Germline CDR1 is LNHDA and CDR2 is SQIVND (reference sequence). Assay used: immunoSEQ multiplex PCR; TCRdb lists only in-frame clones, some missing. The sample lists approximately 140,000 clones; approximately 90% were seen once. The clonotype originates from a woman in her 30s with acute COVID-19. The specimen was PBMCs or T cells enriched from blood (not recorded which). The chain couples TRBV19 to TRBJ2-6, with D unclear. DNA of the CDR3: TGTGCCAGTACCTTTTCAGTGGCCGGGGCCAACGTCCTGACTTTC. Translating gives CASTFSVAGANVLTF. Complete variable domain (other parts from reference TRBV19 and TRBJ2-6): DGGITQSPKYLFRKEGQNVTLSCEQNLNHDAMYWYRQDPGQGLRLIYYSQIVNDFQKGDIAEGYSVSREKKESFPLTVTSAQKNPTAFYLCASTFSVAGANVLTFGAGSRLTVL.